This T cell receptor beta chain appears in the sequencing data of a study of cytomegalovirus exposure and HLA in healthy donors. Primers included in the PCR were 60 Vbeta and 13 Jbeta primers. Profiling relied on immunoSEQ multiplex PCR, and the TCRdb table lists in-frame clones only, not all of them. This repertoire shows around 180,000 clones, 78% found once; its top ten account for roughly 6%. Sequenced material: PBMCs. The receptor was isolated from a woman aged 25 to 39 in good health and CMV-seropositive.

CDR3 DNA sequence: TGTGCCAGCAGTTCTTACTCCGCCGGGGACATTCAGTACTTC. It specifies CASSSYSAGDIQYF. The chain joins TRBV7-9 to TRBJ2-4, with D maybe TRBD2 (5 bases). Trimming left V 6 bases short and J 8 bases short, with 17 bases between. The germline V gene has CDR1 SEHNR and CDR2 FQNEAQ (reference sequence). The CDR3 covers 14 residues.